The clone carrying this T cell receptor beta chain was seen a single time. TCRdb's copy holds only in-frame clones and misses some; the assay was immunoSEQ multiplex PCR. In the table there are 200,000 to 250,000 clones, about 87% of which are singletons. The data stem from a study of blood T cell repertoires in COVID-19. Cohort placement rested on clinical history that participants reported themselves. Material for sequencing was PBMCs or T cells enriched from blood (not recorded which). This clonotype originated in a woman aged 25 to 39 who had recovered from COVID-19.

The CDR3 nucleotides are TGTGCCAGTAGGAGGACAGGTCCTCGAAGTGGCTACACCTTC. Translation gives CASRRTGPRSGYTF. V gene TRBV19 combines with J gene TRBJ1-2; 7 bases match TRBD1. The V gene's germline CDR1 is LNHDA and CDR2 SQIVND (reference sequence). The J segment lost 7 bases and the V segment lost 6 bases, leaving 11 bases of the junction unmatched. The CDR3 has 14 residues.